One sample yielded the 25 T cell receptor beta chains listed below, sequenced in a study of CD8+ T cells in alopecia areata. Extracted RNA was reverse transcribed into cDNA, the sequencing template. The data were produced by immunoSEQ multiplex PCR, yet TCRdb's version contains in-frame clones alone and is incomplete. The sample yields about 210,000 clones, more than 30% seen once. Treatment of the sample: oral pan-JAK inhibitor, 5-10 mg twice daily. The material sequenced was CD4+ T cells sorted from blood, taken at approximately week 30, from a patient treated with tofacitinib. The source is a human donor with alopecia areata.

The rearrangement uses TRBV4-1 and TRBJ1-5; TRBD1 might be the D (5 bases). In germline, CDR1 is MGHRA, CDR2 YSYEKL. Between the trimmed V and J ends, which lost 0 bases and 5 bases, there was a span of 14 bases. CDR3 length: 16 residues. The CDR3 DNA is TGCGCCAGCAGCCAAGAGCGGGCGGGGCCAGATCAGCCCCAGCATTTT. Translating it yields CASSQERAGPDQPQHF.

V is TRBV7-2 and J is TRBJ2-5, with D tentatively TRBD1 or TRBD2 (6 bases each). The CDR3 has 13 amino acids. V was shortened by 2 bases and J by 5 bases, with 9 bases between the two germline ends. Germline V gene data show CDR1 as SGHTA and CDR2 as FQGNSA. DNA for the CDR3: TGTGCCAGCAGCTTACCCGGGGGCGAGACCCAGTACTTC. Amino acid sequence: CASSLPGGETQYF.

The rearrangement uses TRBV29-1 and TRBJ2-2; 10 nucleotides align to TRBD2. This CDR3 is 14 amino acids long. The V segment lost 4 bases and the J segment 2 bases; nucleotides outside the gene matches: 1. The germline CDR1 and CDR2 sequences are SQVTM and ANQGSEA. This CDR3 is CSVGTSGNTGELFF. The CDR3 nucleotides read TGCAGCGTTGGGACTAGCGGAAACACCGGGGAGCTGTTTTTT.

The chain couples TRBV19 to TRBJ2-6; 7 nucleotides match TRBD1. Germline values: CDR1 LNHDA, CDR2 SQIVND (reference sequence). With V trimmed by 7 bases and J by 2 bases, 2 bases remained unmatched. The CDR3 consists of 14 residues. The CDR3 nucleotides are TGTGCCAGTACAGACAGGGCTGGGGCCAACGTCCTGACTTTC. Its translation: CASTDRAGANVLTF. Looking up the rest from reference TRBV19 and TRBJ2-6 gives the full variable domain: DGGITQSPKYLFRKEGQNVTLSCEQNLNHDAMYWYRQDPGQGLRLIYYSQIVNDFQKGDIAEGYSVSREKKESFPLTVTSAQKNPTAFYLCASTDRAGANVLTFGAGSRLTVL.

On this clone: Within the sample, other DNA sequences also encode this same CDR3. This chain uses TRBV4-1 with TRBJ2-1; no clear D gene. This CDR3 has 17 residues. V lost 1 base to trimming and J lost 0 bases, with 13 bases between them. CDR1 and CDR2 from the germline V gene are MGHRA and YSYEKL. The CDR3: CASSQVDLGLSYNEQFF. DNA of the CDR3: TGCGCCAGCAGCCAAGTTGATTTAGGGCTCTCCTACAATGAGCAGTTCTTC.

The chain joins TRBV4-2 to TRBJ1-4; D ambiguous. Germline V gene lookup returns CDR1 LGHNA and CDR2 YNFKEQ. With 1 base removed from V and 8 bases from J, the gap between germline ends came to 11 bases. This CDR3 comprises 14 residues. DNA for the CDR3: TGTGCCAGCAGCCAAGGCTCAAAGAAGGAAAAACTGTTTTTT. It specifies CASSQGSKKEKLFF.

The V and J genes are TRBV30 and TRBJ1-5, with TRBD1 as a possible D gene (5 bases). The V and J ends lost 4 bases and 6 bases respectively, with 10 bases between them. The CDR3 extends over 12 amino acids. Germline CDR1 is GTSNPN and CDR2 is SVGIG (reference sequence). The CDR3, as DNA: TGTGCCTGGACAGGGTTTGGTCAGCCCCAGCATTTT. It encodes CAWTGFGQPQHF.

The chain links TRBV18 to TRBJ1-5; D is unresolved. V was cut by 4 bases and J by 2 bases, with 9 bases left in between. The CDR3 is 14 amino acids. Germline CDR1 is KGHSH and CDR2 is LQKENI. CDR3 bases: TGTGCCAGCTCACAAGGGAACCGCAATCAGCCCCAGCATTTT. It encodes CASSQGNRNQPQHF.

The J gene is TRBJ1-1, the V gene TRBV29-1; no firm D call. Germline-derived CDR1 and CDR2 are SQVTM and ANQGSEA. CDR3 length: 11 amino acids. The V and J ends lost 4 bases and 2 bases respectively, with 5 bases between them. The CDR3 reads CSVVVNTEAFF. Written as DNA, the CDR3 is TGCAGCGTTGTGGTAAACACTGAAGCTTTCTTT.

The gene calls are TRBV5-6 and TRBJ1-2; 9 nucleotides match TRBD1. After removal of 6 bases from V and 8 bases from J, the junction contained 11 bases not matched to a gene. This CDR3 is built from 14 residues. CDR1 and CDR2 from the germline V gene are SGHDT and YYEEEE. CDR3 amino acids: CASILRDRADGYTF. Written as DNA, the CDR3 is TGTGCCAGCATCTTACGGGACAGGGCCGACGGCTACACCTTC.

This CDR3 reads CAWGTSRDEQYF. CDR3 DNA sequence: TGTGCCTGGGGAACAAGCAGGGACGAGCAGTACTTC. V is TRBV30 and J is TRBJ2-7; D possibly corresponds to TRBD1 (5 bases). Trimming took 5 bases from V and 5 from J, leaving 13 bases between them. Germline CDR1 and CDR2: GTSNPN and SVGIG (reference sequence). This CDR3 is 12 amino acids long.

The J gene is TRBJ1-4, the V gene TRBV6-1; no firm D call. Trimming pared 6 bases from V and 5 bases from J, leaving 13 bases between. The germline V gene encodes CDR1 MNHNS and CDR2 SASEGT. The CDR3 sequence is 14 residues long. DNA of the CDR3: TGTGCCAGCAGGGAGGGCGGTCCGAATGAAAAACTGTTTTTT. It codes for CASREGGPNEKLFF.

This clone was detected only a few times. The rearrangement uses TRBV11-2 and TRBJ2-5, with D unclear. The ends were cut back, 0 bases at V and 7 bases at J, with 0 bases in the middle. The CDR3 is 10 residues long. The germline V gene has CDR1 SGHAT and CDR2 FQNNGV. CDR3 coding DNA: TGTGCCAGCAGCTTAGAGACCCAGTACTTC. It yields the protein CASSLETQYF.

The chain is built from TRBV7-9 and TRBJ2-1; 11 positions agree with TRBD1. This CDR3 has 15 residues. V shed 5 bases, J shed 7 bases, and the junction held 7 bases outside the gene matches. CDR1 and CDR2 (germline): SEHNR, FQNEAQ (reference sequence). DNA of the CDR3: TGTGCCAGCAGCCGCCGGGACAGGGGGGAAAATGAGCAGTTCTTC. Translated, it gives CASSRRDRGENEQFF.

This clone has just a few counts. The chain links TRBV27 to TRBJ2-6, with 7 positions matching TRBD1. The CDR3 has 17 residues. With 6 bases clipped from V and 0 bases from J, the junction kept 8 bases outside the gene matches. Germline V gene data show CDR1 as MNHEY and CDR2 as SMNVEV (reference sequence). The CDR3 DNA sequence: TGTGCCAGCAGCCCGGGACAGTACAACTCTGGGGCCAACGTCCTGACTTTC. Translated: CASSPGQYNSGANVLTF.

This clone was detected a few times. The genes are TRBV23-1 and TRBJ2-3; 7 positions match TRBD1. TRBV23-1 is an ORF, with its function uncertain. V was pared by 2 bases and J by 2 bases, with 7 bases of the junction left unmatched. This CDR3 is built from 16 residues. The CDR3 here is CASSQRPGQLTDTQYF. For the CDR3, the DNA is TGCGCCAGCAGTCAACGACCGGGACAGCTCACAGATACGCAGTATTTT.

This clone was seen a few times. This chain links TRBV19 with TRBJ2-7, with D uncertain. The germline CDR1 and CDR2 sequences are LNHDA and SQIVND (reference sequence). The CDR3 is made up of 13 amino acids. The V end lost 4 bases, the J end lost 5 bases, and 12 bases lay between the germline ends. For the CDR3, the DNA is TGTGCCAGTAGTAATGTCCCTCGGGACGAGCAGTACTTC. Translating it yields CASSNVPRDEQYF. The full variable domain, completed using reference TRBV19 and TRBJ2-7, is DGGITQSPKYLFRKEGQNVTLSCEQNLNHDAMYWYRQDPGQGLRLIYYSQIVNDFQKGDIAEGYSVSREKKESFPLTVTSAQKNPTAFYLCASSNVPRDEQYFGPGTRLTVT.

The CDR3 sequence is CASSLPSWSGNTEAFF. DNA for the CDR3: TGTGCCAGCAGCTTGCCATCGTGGAGTGGGAACACTGAAGCTTTCTTT. This chain joins TRBV5-6 and TRBJ1-1; D is undetermined. Per germline, CDR1 SGHDT and CDR2 YYEEEE. Trimming removed 1 base at V and 1 base at J, with 14 bases between. This CDR3 is 16 amino acids long.

This clone showed up just a few times. V usage is TRBV7-9 and J usage is TRBJ2-1; 12 bases match TRBD2. The CDR3 contains 15 residues. The V and J ends lost 5 bases and 9 bases, in that order; junction bases with no gene match: 8. Germline V CDR1 and CDR2: SEHNR, FQNEAQ (reference sequence). CDR3: CASSQTSGRVSEQFF. In DNA, the CDR3 is TGTGCCAGCAGCCAGACTAGCGGGAGAGTGAGTGAGCAGTTCTTC.

This clone was found once. The chain links TRBV25-1 to TRBJ2-7; D is possibly TRBD1 (5 bases). This CDR3 comprises 17 residues. Trimming removed 3 bases at V and 0 bases at J, with 18 bases between. The V gene's germline CDR1 is MGHDK and CDR2 SYGVNS. The CDR3 DNA reads as TGTGCCAGCAGTGACCATGAAGGTTGGACAATCTCCTACGAGCAGTACTTC. This codes for CASSDHEGWTISYEQYF.

V is TRBV9 and J is TRBJ2-3; 9 positions match TRBD1. J was trimmed by 4 bases and V by 4 bases; bases with no gene match: 13. Germline V lookup: CDR1 SGDLS, CDR2 YYNGEE. The CDR3 covers 17 residues. The CDR3 spells CASSFRDREVFSDTQYF. The CDR3 DNA follows: TGTGCCAGCAGCTTCCGGGACAGGGAGGTGTTCTCAGATACGCAGTATTTT. Together with reference TRBV9 and TRBJ2-3, the CDR3 gives the full variable domain: DSGVTQTPKHLITATGQRVTLRCSPRSGDLSVYWYQQSLDQGLQFLIQYYNGEERAKGNILERFSAQQFPDLHSELNLSSLELGDSALYFCASSFRDREVFSDTQYFGPGTRLTVL.

The chain employs TRBV5-1 and TRBJ1-6; D is ambiguous. With 3 bases removed from V and 5 bases from J, the gap between germline ends came to 9 bases. Germline CDR1 and CDR2: SGHRS and YFSETQ. The CDR3 has 14 amino acids. Written as DNA, the CDR3 is TGCGCCAGCAGCTACCCGCAGGATAATTCACCCCTCCACTTT. Translated, it gives CASSYPQDNSPLHF.

The chain is built from TRBV4-1 and TRBJ1-4; 10 bases map to TRBD1. Germline V CDR1 and CDR2: MGHRA, YSYEKL. The CDR3 runs to 19 residues. With 4 bases clipped from V and 0 bases from J, the junction kept 11 bases outside the gene matches. CDR3 residues: CASSLPRDRGFATNEKLFF. CDR3 DNA: TGCGCCAGCAGCCTCCCCCGGGACAGGGGCTTTGCAACTAATGAAAAACTGTTTTTT.

This clone appeared a few times. The chain uses TRBV7-9 and TRBJ2-5, with 9 bases aligning to TRBD1. Germline V CDR1 and CDR2: SEHNR, FQNEAQ (reference sequence). V gave up 3 bases and J gave up 3 bases; unmatched junction bases: 5. The CDR3 length is 15 residues. CDR3: CASSFLRDREETQYF. In DNA form, the CDR3 reads TGTGCCAGCAGCTTCCTCCGGGACAGGGAAGAGACCCAGTACTTC.

The gene calls are TRBV4-1 and TRBJ2-3; possibly TRBD2 for D (6 bases). This CDR3 has 16 residues. Germline V gene sequence: CDR1 MGHRA, CDR2 YSYEKL. The V and J ends lost 1 base and 2 bases respectively, with 13 bases between them. CDR3 protein: CASSQVQEGPTDTQYF. In DNA, the CDR3 is TGCGCCAGCAGCCAAGTTCAGGAGGGCCCCACAGATACGCAGTATTTT.